This T cell receptor beta chain was sequenced for a study of post-analysis software for immune sequencing data. Regarding the study as a whole: TRBV segments more frequent in patients than in controls numbered five and included TRBV5-6, TRBV5-1 and TRBV20-1. Significantly lower normalized Chao1 diversity was found in patients with multiple sclerosis relative to controls.

Notes on this clonotype: Its target is unknown.

Researchers reported that TCR beta cDNA libraries carried unique molecular identifiers. With roughly 0.85 to 11 million T cells as the source, roughly 0.5 million cDNA molecules resulted. Each CDR3 protein is one row after TCRdb ran MiXCR on the PCR reads. Of roughly 600,000 distinct CDR3 sequences listed, roughly 47% are singletons. The CDR3 is 14 amino acids. Trimming took 3 bases from V and 6 from J, leaving 15 bases between them. Germline loops: CDR1 SGHVS, CDR2 FNYEAQ. This clonotype was obtained from a girl between 10 and 17 years old with multiple sclerosis. This chain joins TRBV7-6 and TRBJ2-7; possible D gene TRBD1, 6 bases. Material for sequencing was blood. The CDR3 bases are TGTGCCAGCAGCTTTAACTCACAGGGCGGCGAGCAGTACTTC. Translation gives CASSFNSQGGEQYF.